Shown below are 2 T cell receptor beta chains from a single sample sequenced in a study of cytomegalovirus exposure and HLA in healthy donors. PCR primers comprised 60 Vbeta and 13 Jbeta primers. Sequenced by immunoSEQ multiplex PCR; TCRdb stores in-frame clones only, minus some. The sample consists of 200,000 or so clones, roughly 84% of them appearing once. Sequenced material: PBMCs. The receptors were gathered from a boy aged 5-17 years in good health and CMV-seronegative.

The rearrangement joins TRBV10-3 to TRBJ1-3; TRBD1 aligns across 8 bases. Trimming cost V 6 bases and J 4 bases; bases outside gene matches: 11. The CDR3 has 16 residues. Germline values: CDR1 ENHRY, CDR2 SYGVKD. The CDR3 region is CAIRPGQGKGGNTIYF. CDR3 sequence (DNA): TGTGCCATCAGACCTGGACAGGGTAAGGGAGGAAACACCATATATTTT.

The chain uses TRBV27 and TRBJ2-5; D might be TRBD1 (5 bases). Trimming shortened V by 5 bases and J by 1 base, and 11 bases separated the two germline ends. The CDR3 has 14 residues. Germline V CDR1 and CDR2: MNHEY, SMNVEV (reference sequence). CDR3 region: CASSISGAQETQYF. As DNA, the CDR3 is TGTGCCAGCAGTATCAGTGGGGCCCAAGAGACCCAGTACTTC.